Presented here are 30 T cell receptor beta chains from one specimen sequenced in a study of cytomegalovirus exposure and HLA in healthy donors. In the PCR, 60 Vbeta and 13 Jbeta primers were used. This table comes from immunoSEQ multiplex PCR, and its TCRdb copy is limited to in-frame clones, with some not included. Seen here are 200,000 to 300,000 clones, about 83% observed once, and the top ten hold 2% to 2.5%. The material sequenced was PBMCs. Source of these receptors: a woman in her thirties or forties in good health and CMV-seropositive.

The J gene is TRBJ1-5, the V gene TRBV7-2; TRBD1 aligns across 7 bases. The germline V gene encodes CDR1 SGHTA and CDR2 FQGNSA. V was pared by 5 bases and J by 2 bases, with 6 bases of the junction left unmatched. The CDR3 runs to 15 residues. CDR3 in amino acids: CASSPQGLGNQPQHF. In DNA form, the CDR3 reads TGTGCCAGCAGCCCACAGGGGCTTGGCAATCAGCCCCAGCATTTT.

This rearrangement joins TRBV30 to TRBJ1-5, with D possibly matching TRBD1 (6 bases). The V gene's germline CDR1 is GTSNPN and CDR2 SVGIG (reference sequence). The CDR3 length is 13 residues. The V and J ends lost 6 bases and 2 bases respectively, with 11 bases between them. The CDR3 loop reads CACQGQGNQPQHF. The CDR3 DNA reads TGTGCCTGTCAGGGGCAAGGCAATCAGCCCCAGCATTTT.

For this clone: Within the sample, other DNA sequences also encode this same CDR3. The chain couples TRBV7-9 to TRBJ2-1, with TRBD1 matching over 9 bases. Germline values: CDR1 SEHNR, CDR2 FQNEAQ (reference sequence). This CDR3 region has 15 residues. The junction had 2 bases not matched to a gene; V was cut back by 4 bases and J by 1 base. The chain's CDR3 is CASSSGQGSYNEQFF. The CDR3 bases are TGTGCCAGCAGCTCGGGACAGGGATCCTACAATGAGCAGTTCTTC.

V and J are TRBV19 and TRBJ1-5; TRBD1 aligns across 7 bases. The CDR3 covers 15 residues. Unmatched junction bases numbered 9, after V lost 3 bases and J lost 7 bases. Germline CDR1 is LNHDA and CDR2 is SQIVND (reference sequence). CDR3 in DNA: TGTGCCAGTAGTATGTGGTCGGGGGACAGACAGCCCCAGCATTTT. Its translation: CASSMWSGDRQPQHF.

J is TRBJ2-7 and V is TRBV5-6; D unclear. CDR1 is SGHDT and CDR2 is YYEEEE in the germline V gene. V was shortened by 4 bases and J by 4 bases, with 21 bases between the two germline ends. The CDR3 extends over 16 amino acids. The CDR3: CASSRAVERVEYEQYF. The CDR3 DNA reads TGTGCCAGCAGCCGCGCCGTAGAGCGAGTGGAATACGAGCAGTACTTC.

The chain joins TRBV27 to TRBJ1-6; D is unclear. V was trimmed by 3 bases and J by 7 bases, leaving 13 bases between them. There are 15 residues in the CDR3. Germline CDR1 and CDR2: MNHEY and SMNVEV (reference sequence). The CDR3: CASSFIGTVNSPLHF. In nucleotides, the CDR3 is TGTGCCAGCAGTTTTATCGGAACAGTCAATTCACCCCTCCACTTT.

This clone was observed a single time. This rearrangement joins TRBV7-2 to TRBJ2-1; 10 bases match TRBD2. The V gene end was trimmed by 4 bases and the J gene end by 6 bases; junction bases not matched to a gene: 6. The CDR3 has 15 residues. Germline-derived CDR1 and CDR2 are SGHTA and FQGNSA. This CDR3 is CASSSPSGRINEQFF. DNA of the CDR3: TGTGCCAGCAGCTCACCTAGCGGGAGAATCAATGAGCAGTTCTTC.

The chain is built from TRBV11-2 and TRBJ1-5, with D possibly matching TRBD1 (6 bases). Trimming left V 0 bases short and J 4 bases short, with 13 bases between. Looked up from germline, CDR1 is SGHAT and CDR2 is FQNNGV. The CDR3 is 16 residues long. DNA for the CDR3: TGTGCCAGCAGCTTAGATCAGGGGTGGGGGAATCAGCCCCAGCATTTT. Its protein is CASSLDQGWGNQPQHF. The entire variable domain, with the rest obtained from reference TRBV11-2 and TRBJ1-5, is as follows: EAGVAQSPRYKIIEKRQSVAFWCNPISGHATLYWYQQILGQGPKLLIQFQNNGVVDDSQLPKDRFSAERLKGVDSTLKIQPAKLEDSAVYLCASSLDQGWGNQPQHFGDGTRLSIL.

The chain carries TRBV6-6 and TRBJ2-7; perhaps TRBD1 as D (6 bases). Deletions cut 2 bases from V and 3 bases from J, with 8 bases between. CDR3 length: 13 amino acids. Germline V lookup: CDR1 MNHNY, CDR2 SVGAGI (reference sequence). The CDR3 region is CASSYRDNYEQYF. In DNA form, the CDR3 reads TGTGCCAGCAGTTACCGGGACAACTACGAGCAGTACTTC.

The chain couples TRBV29-1 to TRBJ1-2, with 12 bases aligning to TRBD1. This CDR3 has 13 amino acids. In germline, CDR1 is SQVTM, CDR2 ANQGSEA. The V gene end was trimmed by 6 bases and the J gene end by 8 bases; junction bases not matched to a gene: 7. The CDR3 spells CSVTGQGAVGYTF. CDR3 nucleotides: TGCAGCGTCACGGGACAGGGGGCTGTCGGCTACACCTTC. Full variable domain (missing parts from reference TRBV29-1 and TRBJ1-2): SAVISQKPSRDICQRGTSLTIQCQVDSQVTMMFWYRQQPGQSLTLIATANQGSEATYESGFVIDKFPISRPNLTFSTLTVSNMSPEDSSIYLCSVTGQGAVGYTFGSGTRLTVV.

Concerning this clone itself: An end of the junction does not agree with germline; a read error may underlie this. The chain couples TRBV7-7 to TRBJ2-3; TRBD2 matches at 7 bases. The CDR3 length is 14 residues. Germline V gene sequence: CDR1 SSHAT, CDR2 FNYEAQ (reference sequence). The CDR3 spells CASSPITGGDTQYF. The CDR3 DNA reads TGTGCTAGCAGCCCGATCACGGGAGGAGATACGCAGTATTTT.

The J gene is TRBJ2-7, the V gene TRBV27; D may be TRBD1 (6 bases). The CDR3 covers 16 residues. Per germline, CDR1 MNHEY and CDR2 SMNVEV (reference sequence). V was clipped by 0 bases and J by 1 base, with 13 bases between them. CDR3 protein: CASSLSGTSRSYEQYF. DNA of the CDR3: TGTGCCAGCAGTTTATCCGGGACATCCCGGTCCTACGAGCAGTACTTC.

The V call is TRBV5-1, the J call TRBJ1-1; 7 bases align to TRBD1. The V gene end was trimmed by 2 bases and the J gene end by 11 bases; junction bases not matched to a gene: 3. The germline V gene encodes CDR1 SGHRS and CDR2 YFSETQ. The length of the CDR3 is 11 residues. The CDR3 is CASSFQGDAFF. CDR3 bases: TGCGCCAGCAGCTTCCAGGGGGACGCTTTCTTT.

This clone was counted a few times. The chain carries TRBV5-1 and TRBJ2-3; no clear D gene. Per the germline V gene, CDR1 is SGHRS and CDR2 is YFSETQ. The CDR3 loop spans 14 amino acids. V lost 0 bases and J lost 1, with 6 bases in between. The CDR3 DNA follows: TGCGCCAGCAGCTTGGACTCCGGCACAGATACGCAGTATTTT. Its protein product is CASSLDSGTDTQYF.

The rearrangement uses TRBV2 and TRBJ2-2; perhaps TRBD1 as D (6 bases). The CDR3 loop spans 14 amino acids. Germline V gives CDR1 SNHLY, CDR2 FYNNEI. Trimming shortened V by 6 bases and J by 3 bases, and 11 bases separated the two germline ends. The CDR3 coding sequence is TGTGCCAGCAGAGACAGGTGGGACACCGGGGAGCTGTTTTTT. It is translated as CASRDRWDTGELFF.

The V gene is TRBV27, the J gene TRBJ2-5, with TRBD1 identical over 9 bases. The J call may not be correct, given that the DNA end is closer to TRBJ2-7. The CDR3 sequence is 14 residues long. From germline, CDR1 is MNHEY and CDR2 SMNVEV (reference sequence). CDR3 bases: TGTGCCAGCAGCCGAGGGGGACAGGGAAACGAGCAGTACTTC. It specifies CASSRGGQGNEQYF.

This clone was recorded a few times. Other DNA sequences in the same sample also yield this CDR3. The J gene is TRBJ2-1, the V gene TRBV7-2, with unresolved D. The ends were cut back, 5 bases at V and 1 base at J, with 9 bases in the middle. Per the germline V gene, CDR1 is SGHTA and CDR2 is FQGNSA. The CDR3 runs 14 residues. CDR3 protein: CASSLEQSYNEQFF. In DNA, the CDR3 is TGTGCCAGCAGCCTGGAGCAATCCTACAATGAGCAGTTCTTC. The whole variable domain, filled in from reference TRBV7-2 and TRBJ2-1, reads GAGVSQSPSNKVTEKGKDVELRCDPISGHTALYWYRQSLGQGLEFLIYFQGNSAPDKSGLPSDRFSAERTGGSVSTLTIQRTQQEDSAVYLCASSLEQSYNEQFFGPGTRLTVL.

This clone appeared a few times. V gene TRBV2 combines with J gene TRBJ2-1, with 16 nucleotides matching TRBD2. V shed 7 bases and J 12 bases; nucleotides not matched to a gene: 9. CDR3 length: 15 residues. Looked up from germline, CDR1 is SNHLY and CDR2 is FYNNEI. CDR3 sequence (DNA): TGTGCCAGCAAACCGGGACTAGCGGGAGGGCAGGGGCAGTTCTTC. Translating it yields CASKPGLAGGQGQFF. The full variable domain, in which reference TRBV2 and TRBJ2-1 provide the parts outside the CDR3, is EPEVTQTPSHQVTQMGQEVILRCVPISNHLYFYWYRQILGQKVEFLVSFYNNEISEKSEIFDDQFSVERPDGSNFTLKIRSTKLEDSAMYFCASKPGLAGGQGQFFGPGTRLTVL.

This rearrangement joins TRBV7-2 to TRBJ2-5, with TRBD2 matching over 9 bases. The ends lost 2 bases at V and 3 bases at J; junction bases unmatched: 1. The CDR3 is 14 residues long. Germline CDR1 reads SGHTA; CDR2 reads FQGNSA. As DNA, the CDR3 is TGTGCCAGCAGCTTAAGCGGGAGGAAAGAGACCCAGTACTTC. Translated, it gives CASSLSGRKETQYF.

The chain recombines TRBV7-9 with TRBJ2-5; 8 bases map to TRBD2. V was clipped by 6 bases and J by 5 bases; unmatched bases: 5. CDR3 length equals 13 residues. Germline CDR1 and CDR2: SEHNR and FQNEAQ (reference sequence). CDR3 in amino acids: CASSMTSAETQYF. In DNA, the CDR3 is TGTGCCAGCAGTATGACTAGCGCCGAGACCCAGTACTTC.

The genes are TRBV28 and TRBJ1-5, with D possibly matching TRBD1 (5 bases). From germline, CDR1 is MDHEN and CDR2 SYDVKM. The CDR3 covers 16 residues. Trimming shortened V by 5 bases and J by 6 bases, and 20 bases separated the two germline ends. CDR3 region: CASSPLGVGGSQPQHF. CDR3 DNA: TGTGCCAGCAGTCCGTTGGGGGTGGGAGGATCTCAGCCCCAGCATTTT.

J is TRBJ1-1 and V is TRBV6-5; D call uncertain. The germline V gene has CDR1 MNHEY and CDR2 SVGAGI. The V end was cut by 4 bases, the J end by 2 bases, with 8 bases between. The CDR3 has 13 amino acids. CDR3 DNA sequence: TGTGCCAGCAGTTCTCTCCCCAACACTGAAGCTTTCTTT. Translating it yields CASSSLPNTEAFF.

This clone was seen a handful of times. The gene calls are TRBV19 and TRBJ2-7; TRBD1 agrees at 7 bases. V shed 3 bases, J shed 1 base, and the junction held 0 bases outside the gene matches. Germline V lookup: CDR1 LNHDA, CDR2 SQIVND (reference sequence). This CDR3 has 13 residues. CDR3 nucleotide sequence: TGTGCCAGTAGTATGACAGGGTCCTACGAGCAGTACTTC. As protein: CASSMTGSYEQYF.

The chain combines TRBV7-8 with TRBJ1-5; D uncertain. Germline V lookup: CDR1 SGHVS, CDR2 FQNEAQ. CDR3 length: 14 amino acids. V gave up 5 bases and J gave up 3 bases, with 11 bases separating them. This chain's CDR3 is CASSPPGDNQPQHF. CDR3 in DNA: TGTGCCAGCAGCCCGCCCGGGGACAATCAGCCCCAGCATTTT.

The count of this clone is one. The rearrangement uses TRBV28 and TRBJ2-5; TRBD2 matches at 12 bases. From germline, CDR1 is MDHEN and CDR2 SYDVKM. This CDR3 region has 16 residues. Germline trimming cut 4 bases from V and 0 bases from J; bases unmatched to any gene: 3. CDR3 sequence: CASSSRTSGNQETQYF. CDR3 nucleotides: TGTGCCAGCAGTTCAAGGACTAGCGGGAACCAAGAGACCCAGTACTTC.

This chain joins TRBV19 and TRBJ1-2; maybe TRBD1 (6 bases). The ends were cut back, 5 bases at V and 1 base at J, with 11 bases in the middle. The CDR3 covers 14 residues. Germline values: CDR1 LNHDA, CDR2 SQIVND (reference sequence). The CDR3 DNA reads TGTGCCAGTAGTCCCGGACAGATTAACTATGGCTACACCTTC. Translating it yields CASSPGQINYGYTF.

The table lists this clone with a count of one. V gene TRBV28 combines with J gene TRBJ1-5; TRBD1 matches at 10 bases. CDR1 is MDHEN, CDR2 SYDVKM, per germline. The CDR3 is 14 residues long. V dropped 8 bases and J dropped 2; count of bases not matched to a gene: 3. CDR3 amino acids: CASHGTGGNQPQHF. The CDR3 nucleotides read TGTGCCAGCCATGGGACAGGGGGCAATCAGCCCCAGCATTTT.

The chain is built from TRBV29-1 and TRBJ2-1; 9 bases are shared with TRBD1. The CDR3 sequence is 17 residues long. Germline loops: CDR1 SQVTM, CDR2 ANQGSEA. The trim removed 6 bases at V and 9 bases at J, leaving 21 bases unmatched. The CDR3 DNA sequence: TGCAGCGTCTTAGACAGGGGGTCCCTTAGTGCTGGGGGTGAGCAGTTCTTC. It codes for CSVLDRGSLSAGGEQFF.

The chain recombines TRBV4-3 with TRBJ2-2; 8 bases match TRBD1. J gave up 6 bases and V 1 base, and 10 bases lay outside the gene matches. The CDR3 contains 17 residues. Germline V gene data show CDR1 as LGHNA and CDR2 as YSLEER. This chain's CDR3 is CASSQGGVDRESGELFF. DNA of the CDR3: TGCGCCAGCAGCCAAGGGGGAGTGGACAGGGAGTCCGGGGAGCTGTTTTTT.

The chain couples TRBV19 to TRBJ2-2; D gene uncertain. Germline values: CDR1 LNHDA, CDR2 SQIVND (reference sequence). The CDR3 has 15 residues. V was pared by 5 bases and J by 4 bases, with 14 bases between. CDR3 DNA sequence: TGTGCCAGTAGTCCGCGGCCCCTAGGCACCGGGGAGCTGTTTTTT. As protein: CASSPRPLGTGELFF.